The 16 T cell receptor beta chains below come from one sample, sequenced in a study of blood T cell repertoires in COVID-19. Clones were sequenced by immunoSEQ multiplex PCR, and TCRdb holds only the in-frame ones, with some missing. Among hundreds of thousands of clones listed, around 90% were seen once. The sequenced sample was peripheral blood. These receptors were obtained from a man aged 18 to 29 with active or convalescent COVID-19.

The chain recombines TRBV7-9 with TRBJ1-3; D not certain. V gave up 1 base and J gave up 0 bases, with 13 bases separating them. CDR1 SEHNR and CDR2 FQNEAQ come from the germline V gene (reference sequence). The CDR3 extends over 17 amino acids. The chain's CDR3 is CASSLGGITTSGNTIYF. The CDR3 DNA follows: TGTGCCAGCAGCTTAGGAGGGATTACTACCTCTGGAAACACCATATATTTT. The full variable domain, with the rest looked up from reference TRBV7-9 and TRBJ1-3, is DTGVSQNPRHKITKRGQNVTFRCDPISEHNRLYWYRQTLGQGPEFLTYFQNEAQLEKSRLLSDRFSAERPKGSFSTLEIQRTEQGDSAMYLCASSLGGITTSGNTIYFGEGSWLTVV.

The chain joins TRBV5-4 to TRBJ2-1; 7 bases align to TRBD1. The CDR3 runs to 16 residues. Looked up from germline, CDR1 is SGHNT and CDR2 is YYREEE (reference sequence). Germline trimming cut 4 bases from V and 2 bases from J; bases unmatched to any gene: 9. The CDR3 sequence: CASSPLQGSTYNEQFF. For the CDR3, the DNA is TGTGCCAGCAGCCCGTTACAGGGGAGCACCTACAATGAGCAGTTCTTC.

The chain uses TRBV9 and TRBJ1-4; D may be TRBD1 (5 bases). V lost 4 bases, J lost 8 bases, and 24 bases lay in between. The CDR3 totals 17 residues. CDR1 is SGDLS, CDR2 YYNGEE, per germline. CDR3 sequence reads: CASSTHPGAVGGEKLFF. Here the CDR3 DNA reads TGTGCCAGCAGCACCCACCCCGGGGCCGTCGGAGGGGAAAAACTGTTTTTT.

This clone was observed a few times. The chain recombines TRBV3-1 (or the pseudogene TRBV3-2) with TRBJ2-2, with D perhaps matching TRBD1 (6 bases). Trimming stripped 4 bases from V and 4 bases from J, with 10 bases between. In germline, CDR1 is LGHDT, CDR2 YNNKEL (reference sequence). The CDR3 is 14 residues long. The CDR3 nucleotides read TGTGCCAGCAGCCGAGAACAGGGCACCGGGGAGCTGTTTTTT. This translates into CASSREQGTGELFF.

This chain links TRBV24-1 with TRBJ2-1; tentatively, D is TRBD2 (5 bases). The CDR3 loop spans 13 amino acids. Germline CDR1 and CDR2: KGHDR and SFDVKD. Trimming cost V 6 bases and J 7 bases, with 12 bases left between them. The CDR3 nucleotides are TGTGCCACCAGTCTGCGGGCCAAGAATGAGCAGTTCTTC. It codes for CATSLRAKNEQFF.

This clone was counted a single time. This chain uses TRBV27 with TRBJ1-4; 8 bases align to TRBD1. Per the germline V gene, CDR1 is MNHEY and CDR2 is SMNVEV (reference sequence). The length of the CDR3 is 14 residues. V trimming: 5 bases; J trimming: 8 bases; junction bases outside the gene matches: 7. CDR3 DNA: TGTGCCAGCAGTGTGACAGGGGTGGGGGAAAAACTGTTTTTT. Its translation is CASSVTGVGEKLFF.

The chain links TRBV30 to TRBJ1-5; the match to TRBD1 covers 8 bases. The germline gives CDR1 GTSNPN, CDR2 SVGIG (reference sequence). This CDR3 region has 15 residues. V shed 3 bases and J 2 bases; nucleotides not matched to a gene: 6. The CDR3 protein is CAWRYQGAGNQPQHF. In DNA form, the CDR3 reads TGTGCCTGGAGATACCAGGGGGCAGGCAATCAGCCCCAGCATTTT. Drawing the rest from reference TRBV30 and TRBJ1-5, the complete variable domain is SQTIHQWPATLVQPVGSPLSLECTVEGTSNPNLYWYRQAAGRGLQLLFYSVGIGQISSEVPQNLSASRPQDRQFILSSKKLLLSDSGFYLCAWRYQGAGNQPQHFGDGTRLSIL.

The V gene is TRBV10-3, the J gene TRBJ1-2, with D hard to call. Germline CDR1 is ENHRY and CDR2 is SYGVKD. The CDR3 length is 11 residues. Trimming took off 6 bases at V and 5 bases at J, with 7 bases between the two ends. The CDR3 sequence: CAISGSYGYTF. In DNA form, the CDR3 reads TGTGCCATCAGCGGGTCATATGGCTACACCTTC.

The rearrangement uses TRBV4-1 and TRBJ1-6; 7 positions agree with TRBD1. CDR1 is MGHRA, CDR2 YSYEKL, per germline. This CDR3 comprises 19 residues. With V trimmed by 0 bases and J by 7 bases, 15 bases remained unmatched. The CDR3 is CASSQDLAGGGQRNSPLHF. CDR3 DNA: TGCGCCAGCAGCCAAGATTTGGCGGGGGGGGGACAGAGAAATTCACCCCTCCACTTT.

This clone has just one count. A read error may produce the germline difference seen at one junction end. This rearrangement joins TRBV2 to TRBJ1-1, with D unresolved. The CDR3 is 12 residues long. The V gene's germline CDR1 is SNHLY and CDR2 FYNNEI. CDR3 protein: CASSATATQAFF. In nucleotides, the CDR3 is TGTGCCAGCAGTGCAACAGCCACTCAAGCTTTCTTT.

The V gene is TRBV28, the J gene TRBJ1-2; D is uncertain. Germline loops: CDR1 MDHEN, CDR2 SYDVKM. The CDR3 sequence is 12 residues long. V was clipped by 5 bases and J by 4 bases, with 8 bases between them. The CDR3 loop reads CASSNEFYGYTF. The CDR3 DNA follows: TGTGCCAGCAGTAACGAGTTCTATGGCTACACCTTC.

The chain uses TRBV28 and TRBJ2-3; the match to TRBD1 covers 7 bases. The V gene end was trimmed by 8 bases and the J gene end by 4 bases; junction bases not matched to a gene: 9. Germline-derived CDR1 and CDR2 are MDHEN and SYDVKM. The CDR3 sequence is 14 residues long. The CDR3 loop is CASCDRAPPDTQYF. The CDR3 region has the DNA TGTGCCAGCTGTGACAGGGCCCCCCCAGATACGCAGTATTTT. Full variable domain (rest looked up from reference TRBV28 and TRBJ2-3): DVKVTQSSRYLVKRTGEKVFLECVQDMDHENMFWYRQDPGLGLRLIYFSYDVKMKEKGDIPEGYSVSREKKERFSLILESASTNQTSMYLCASCDRAPPDTQYFGPGTRLTVL.

This clone was seen just once. The rearrangement links TRBV5-1 to TRBJ1-2; 9 bases fit TRBD1. Trimming cost V 5 bases and J 9 bases; bases outside gene matches: 8. The CDR3 length is 13 residues. Germline CDR1 and CDR2: SGHRS and YFSETQ. This CDR3 is CASSGGQGTRYTF. The CDR3 bases are TGCGCCAGCAGTGGGGGACAGGGTACGCGCTACACCTTC. Variable domain in full (rest from reference TRBV5-1 and TRBJ1-2): KAGVTQTPRYLIKTRGQQVTLSCSPISGHRSVSWYQQTPGQGLQFLFEYFSETQRNKGNFPGRFSGRQFSNSRSEMNVSTLELGDSALYLCASSGGQGTRYTFGSGTRLTVV.

J is TRBJ2-2 and V is TRBV5-6, with D perhaps TRBD2 (5 bases). The CDR3 spans 13 residues. The germline V gene encodes CDR1 SGHDT and CDR2 YYEEEE. The V and J ends lost 4 bases and 9 bases respectively, with 13 bases between them. The CDR3 DNA follows: TGTGCCAGCAGCCCATCCACGGGAAGGGAGCTGTTTTTT. It specifies CASSPSTGRELFF.

The CDR3 protein is CAWTQPGDSPLHF. As DNA, the CDR3 is TGTGCCTGGACCCAACCGGGGGATTCACCCCTCCACTTT. The chain uses TRBV30 and TRBJ1-6, with D perhaps TRBD1 (5 bases). This CDR3 spans 13 amino acids. Trimming took off 4 bases at V and 8 bases at J, with 12 bases between the two ends. Looked up from germline, CDR1 is GTSNPN and CDR2 is SVGIG (reference sequence).

V gene TRBV2 combines with J gene TRBJ1-2, with a weak D call TRBD1 (5 bases). The CDR3 runs to 14 residues. Trimming left V 4 bases short and J 7 bases short, with 16 bases between. Germline loops: CDR1 SNHLY, CDR2 FYNNEI. The CDR3 loop reads CASSALKGVGGYTF. The CDR3 DNA reads as TGTGCCAGCAGTGCCTTGAAAGGGGTGGGTGGCTACACCTTC.